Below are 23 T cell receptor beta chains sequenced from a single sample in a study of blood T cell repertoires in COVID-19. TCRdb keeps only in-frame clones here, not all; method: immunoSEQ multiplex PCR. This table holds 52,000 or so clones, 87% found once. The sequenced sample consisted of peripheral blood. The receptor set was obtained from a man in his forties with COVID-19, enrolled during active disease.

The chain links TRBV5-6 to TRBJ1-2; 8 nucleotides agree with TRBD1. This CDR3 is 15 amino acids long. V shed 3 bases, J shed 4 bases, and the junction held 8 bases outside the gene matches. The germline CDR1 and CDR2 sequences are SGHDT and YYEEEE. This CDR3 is CASSSSGGAGYGYTF. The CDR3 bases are TGTGCCAGCAGCTCATCAGGGGGCGCGGGCTATGGCTACACCTTC.

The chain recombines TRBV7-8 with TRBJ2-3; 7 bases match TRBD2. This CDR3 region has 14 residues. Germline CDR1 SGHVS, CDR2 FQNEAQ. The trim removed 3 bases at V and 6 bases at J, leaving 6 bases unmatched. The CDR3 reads CASSLTSLGDTQYF. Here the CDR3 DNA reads TGTGCCAGCAGCTTGACTAGCCTGGGGGATACGCAGTATTTT.

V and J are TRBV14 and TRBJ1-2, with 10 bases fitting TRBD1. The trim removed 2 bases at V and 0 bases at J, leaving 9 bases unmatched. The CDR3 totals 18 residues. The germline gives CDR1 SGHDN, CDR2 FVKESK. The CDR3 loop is CASSQKGGTGAPNYGYTF. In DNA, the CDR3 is TGTGCCAGCAGCCAAAAAGGTGGGACAGGGGCACCTAACTATGGCTACACCTTC. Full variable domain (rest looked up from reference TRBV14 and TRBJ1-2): EAGVTQFPSHSVIEKGQTVTLRCDPISGHDNLYWYRRVMGKEIKFLLHFVKESKQDESGMPNNRFLAERTGGTYSTLKVQPAELEDSGVYFCASSQKGGTGAPNYGYTFGSGTRLTVV.

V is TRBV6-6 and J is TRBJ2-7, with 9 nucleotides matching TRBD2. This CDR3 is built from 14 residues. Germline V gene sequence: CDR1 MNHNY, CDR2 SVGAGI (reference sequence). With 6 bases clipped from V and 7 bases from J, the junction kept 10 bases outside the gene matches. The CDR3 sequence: CASRDSGGMGEQYF. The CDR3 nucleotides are TGTGCCAGCAGGGATAGCGGGGGTATGGGGGAGCAGTACTTC.

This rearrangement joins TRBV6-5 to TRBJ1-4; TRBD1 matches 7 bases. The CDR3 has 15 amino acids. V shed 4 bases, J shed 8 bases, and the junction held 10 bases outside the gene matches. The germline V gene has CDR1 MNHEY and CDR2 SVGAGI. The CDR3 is CASSLSGDRQEKLFF. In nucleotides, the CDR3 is TGTGCCAGCAGTTTGTCCGGGGACAGACAGGAAAAACTGTTTTTT.

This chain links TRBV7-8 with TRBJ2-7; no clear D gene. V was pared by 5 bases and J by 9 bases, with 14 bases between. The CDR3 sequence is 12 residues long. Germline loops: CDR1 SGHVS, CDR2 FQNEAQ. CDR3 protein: CASSQRVQPQYF. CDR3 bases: TGTGCCAGCAGCCAACGGGTCCAGCCGCAGTACTTC.

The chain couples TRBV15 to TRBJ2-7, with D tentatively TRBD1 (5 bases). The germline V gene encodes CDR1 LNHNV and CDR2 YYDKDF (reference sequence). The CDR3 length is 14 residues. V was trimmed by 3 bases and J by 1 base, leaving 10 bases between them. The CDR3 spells CATSRGDRSYEQYF. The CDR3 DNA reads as TGTGCCACCAGCAGGGGTGACAGATCCTACGAGCAGTACTTC.

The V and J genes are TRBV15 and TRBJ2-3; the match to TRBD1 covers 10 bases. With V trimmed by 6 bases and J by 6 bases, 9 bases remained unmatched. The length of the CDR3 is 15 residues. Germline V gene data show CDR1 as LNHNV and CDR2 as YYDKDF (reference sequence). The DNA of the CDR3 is TGTGCCACCAGTAACCCGGGACAGGGGTCCGATACGCAGTATTTT. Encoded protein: CATSNPGQGSDTQYF.

The CDR3 here is CASVRGTAPYEQYF. The CDR3 nucleotides are TGTGCCAGCGTAAGGGGGACAGCGCCCTACGAGCAGTACTTC. V is TRBV6-5 and J is TRBJ2-7; 7 bases are a match to TRBD1. The CDR3 loop spans 14 amino acids. V shed 8 bases and J 2 bases; nucleotides not matched to a gene: 9. Germline V gene sequence: CDR1 MNHEY, CDR2 SVGAGI.

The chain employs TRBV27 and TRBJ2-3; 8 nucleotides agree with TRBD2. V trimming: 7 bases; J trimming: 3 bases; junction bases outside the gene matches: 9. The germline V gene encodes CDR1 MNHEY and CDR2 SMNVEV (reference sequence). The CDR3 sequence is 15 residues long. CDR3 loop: CASTTVGGRTDTQYF. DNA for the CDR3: TGTGCCAGCACCACTGTAGGCGGGAGGACAGATACGCAGTATTTT.

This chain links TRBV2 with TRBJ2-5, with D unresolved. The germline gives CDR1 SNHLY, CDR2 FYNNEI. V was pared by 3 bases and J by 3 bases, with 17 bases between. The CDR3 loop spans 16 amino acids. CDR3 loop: CASSERSGSAKETQYF. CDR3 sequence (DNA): TGTGCCAGCAGTGAGCGGAGTGGCAGCGCCAAAGAGACCCAGTACTTC.

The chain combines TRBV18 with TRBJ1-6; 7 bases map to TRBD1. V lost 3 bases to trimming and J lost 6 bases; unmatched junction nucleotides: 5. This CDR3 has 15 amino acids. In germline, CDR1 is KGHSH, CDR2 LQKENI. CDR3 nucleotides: TGTGCCAGCTCACCGACAGGGAAGACTAATTCACCCCTCCACTTT. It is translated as CASSPTGKTNSPLHF.

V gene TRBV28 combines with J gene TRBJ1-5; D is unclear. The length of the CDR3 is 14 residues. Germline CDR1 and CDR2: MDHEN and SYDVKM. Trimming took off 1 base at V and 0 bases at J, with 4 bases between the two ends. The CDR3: CASSLSGSNQPQHF. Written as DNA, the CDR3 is TGTGCCAGCAGTTTATCAGGTAGCAATCAGCCCCAGCATTTT.

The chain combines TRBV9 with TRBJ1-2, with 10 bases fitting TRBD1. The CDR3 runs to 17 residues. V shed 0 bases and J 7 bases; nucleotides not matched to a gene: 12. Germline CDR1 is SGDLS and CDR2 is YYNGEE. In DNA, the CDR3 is TGTGCCAGCAGCGTAGATGTGACAGGGGGCTCGGTGGGTGGCTACACCTTC. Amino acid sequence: CASSVDVTGGSVGGYTF.

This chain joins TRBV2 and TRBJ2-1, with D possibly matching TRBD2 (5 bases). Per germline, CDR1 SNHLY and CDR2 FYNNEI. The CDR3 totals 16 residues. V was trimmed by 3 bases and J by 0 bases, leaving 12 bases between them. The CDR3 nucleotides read TGTGCCAGCAGTGAGGAGGCTAGAAGCTCCTACAATGAGCAGTTCTTC. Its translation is CASSEEARSSYNEQFF.

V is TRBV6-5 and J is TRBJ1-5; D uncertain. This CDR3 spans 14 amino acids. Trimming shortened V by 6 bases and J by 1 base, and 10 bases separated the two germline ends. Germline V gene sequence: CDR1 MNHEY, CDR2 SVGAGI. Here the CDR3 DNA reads TGTGCCAGCAGCCCCGGCGGGAGCAATCAGCCCCAGCATTTT. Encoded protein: CASSPGGSNQPQHF.

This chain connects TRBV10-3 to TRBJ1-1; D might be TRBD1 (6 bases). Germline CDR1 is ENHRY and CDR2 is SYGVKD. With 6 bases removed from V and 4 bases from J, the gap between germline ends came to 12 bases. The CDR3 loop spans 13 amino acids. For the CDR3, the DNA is TGTGCCATCAGACAGGGTGGGAGCACTGAAGCTTTCTTT. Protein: CAIRQGGSTEAFF.

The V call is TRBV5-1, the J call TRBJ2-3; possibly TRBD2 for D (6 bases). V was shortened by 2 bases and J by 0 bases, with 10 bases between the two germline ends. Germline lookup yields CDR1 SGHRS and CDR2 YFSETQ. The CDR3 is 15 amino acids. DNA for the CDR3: TGCGCCAGCAGCTTAGGCGCGGGGAGCACAGATACGCAGTATTTT. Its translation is CASSLGAGSTDTQYF.

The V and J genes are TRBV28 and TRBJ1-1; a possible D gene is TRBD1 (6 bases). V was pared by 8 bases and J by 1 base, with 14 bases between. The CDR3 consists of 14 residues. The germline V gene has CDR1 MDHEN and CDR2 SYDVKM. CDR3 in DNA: TGTGCCAGCTTCCCCGGGACACCGAACACTGAAGCTTTCTTT. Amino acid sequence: CASFPGTPNTEAFF.

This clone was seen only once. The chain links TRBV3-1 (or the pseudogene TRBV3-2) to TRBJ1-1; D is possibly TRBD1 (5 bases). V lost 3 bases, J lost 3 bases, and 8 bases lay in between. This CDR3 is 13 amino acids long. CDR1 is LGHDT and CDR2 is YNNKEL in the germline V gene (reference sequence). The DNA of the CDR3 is TGTGCCAGCAGCCATATCAGGGACACTGAAGCTTTCTTT. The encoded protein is CASSHIRDTEAFF.

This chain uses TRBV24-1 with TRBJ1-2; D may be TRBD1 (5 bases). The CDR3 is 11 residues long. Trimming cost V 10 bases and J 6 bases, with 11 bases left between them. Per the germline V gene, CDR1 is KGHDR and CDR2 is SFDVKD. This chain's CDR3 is CATSGFDGYTF. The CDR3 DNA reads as TGTGCCACATCAGGGTTTGATGGCTACACCTTC.

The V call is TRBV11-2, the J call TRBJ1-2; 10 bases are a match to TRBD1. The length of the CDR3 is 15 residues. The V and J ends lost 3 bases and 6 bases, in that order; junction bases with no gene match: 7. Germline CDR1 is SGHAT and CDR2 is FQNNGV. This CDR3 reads CASSFGDRGKDGYTF. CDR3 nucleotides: TGTGCCAGCAGCTTCGGGGACAGGGGAAAAGATGGCTACACCTTC.

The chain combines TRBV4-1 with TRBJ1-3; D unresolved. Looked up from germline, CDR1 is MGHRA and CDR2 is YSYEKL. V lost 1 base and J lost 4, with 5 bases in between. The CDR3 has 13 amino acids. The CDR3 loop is CASSQGGGNTIYF. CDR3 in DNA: TGCGCCAGCAGCCAAGGAGGAGGAAACACCATATATTTT.